This entry lists 4 T cell receptor beta chains sequenced from one sample in a study of blood T cell repertoires in COVID-19. Assay: immunoSEQ multiplex PCR; the TCRdb copy retains only in-frame clones and omits some. There are tens of thousands of clones in the sample; 83% occur only once, and about a sixth lies in the top ten. Input material: peripheral blood. The receptor source for this set is a man aged 40-49 years with acute or convalescent COVID-19.

The rearrangement joins TRBV30 to TRBJ2-1; perhaps TRBD2 as D (6 bases). V lost 7 bases, J lost 7 bases, and 23 bases lay in between. Germline V gene sequence: CDR1 GTSNPN, CDR2 SVGIG (reference sequence). This CDR3 spans 15 amino acids. The CDR3 protein is CAYAMGPGAGNEQFF. The DNA of the CDR3 is TGTGCCTATGCGATGGGGCCAGGTGCGGGAAATGAGCAGTTCTTC.

V gene TRBV19 combines with J gene TRBJ1-1; TRBD1 is a possible D gene (5 bases). This CDR3 comprises 13 residues. The germline V gene encodes CDR1 LNHDA and CDR2 SQIVND (reference sequence). Deletions cut 3 bases from V and 6 bases from J, with 11 bases between. This chain's CDR3 is CASSIFPGAEAFF. The CDR3 DNA is TGTGCCAGTAGTATCTTCCCGGGGGCTGAAGCTTTCTTT.

For this clone: Other DNA variants within this sample encode the same CDR3. V is TRBV5-1 and J is TRBJ1-1; no clear D gene. With 4 bases removed from V and 1 base from J, the gap between germline ends came to 8 bases. Germline V gives CDR1 SGHRS, CDR2 YFSETQ. CDR3 length equals 13 residues. CDR3 coding DNA: TGCGCCAGCAGCCTCCAGGAGAACACTGAAGCTTTCTTT. Amino acids: CASSLQENTEAFF.

J is TRBJ1-6 and V is TRBV2; D remains ambiguous. This CDR3 is built from 13 residues. V lost 1 base to trimming and J lost 11 bases, with 9 bases between them. CDR1 and CDR2 from the germline V gene are SNHLY and FYNNEI. The CDR3, as DNA: TGTGCCAGCAGTGAAGGAACTGTTCCACCCCTCCACTTT. This translates into CASSEGTVPPLHF. The variable domain in full, with the rest retrieved from reference TRBV2 and TRBJ1-6, is EPEVTQTPSHQVTQMGQEVILRCVPISNHLYFYWYRQILGQKVEFLVSFYNNEISEKSEIFDDQFSVERPDGSNFTLKIRSTKLEDSAMYFCASSEGTVPPLHFGNGTRLTVT.